The TCR beta chain described here comes from a study of cytomegalovirus exposure and HLA in healthy donors. Study-wide points: It was in a later analysis that TCR association rates were seen to vary by HLA locus, highest for DRB1 and lowest for HLA-C. By a later analysis, the bulk of CMV-associated TCR beta chains appeared HLA-restricted. The study recorded fewer than 200 TCR beta chains that were cytomegalovirus-associated.

This clone showed up just a few times. Its antigen is currently unknown. The PCR employed 60 Vbeta primers together with 13 Jbeta primers. Authors' processing steps: An analysis that came later counted tens of millions of unique TCR beta chains, approximately 10 million shared. Generated by immunoSEQ multiplex PCR, the TCRdb table keeps only in-frame clones and is missing some. V and J calls and clone size follow that table, whereas D and trimming were derived from the DNA. Of fewer than 140,000 clones in the sample, about 70% were seen once. There are 13 residues in the CDR3. Germline V gene sequence: CDR1 SGHRS, CDR2 YFSETQ. The germline V and J ends were trimmed by 5 bases and 0 bases, with 8 bases remaining between them.

The sequencing sample was made of PBMCs. This sequence joins TRBV5-1 and TRBJ1-1; weak D call: TRBD1 (5 bases). The clonotype comes from a woman aged 50 to 60 in good health and CMV-seropositive. The CDR3 DNA is TGCGCCAGCAGTCGACAGCTGAACACTGAAGCTTTCTTT. The encoded protein is CASSRQLNTEAFF.